The rows below give T cell receptor beta chains drawn from one sample of a study of T cell changes during pregnancy in multiple sclerosis. Sequencing used immunoSEQ multiplex PCR; TCRdb keeps in-frame clones, though not all of them. In the table there are tens of thousands of clones, roughly nine tenths of which are singletons. Specimen: CD4+ T cells from peripheral blood mononuclear cells, collected in the first trimester of pregnancy. These receptors were obtained from a female donor with multiple sclerosis, enrolled in a pregnancy study. Each CDR3 is given with its conserved first and last residue. The order of the fields is J gene, CDR3 length, D gene, V gene, clone size, CDR3 DNA, CDR3 protein. D genes are given only for firm matches. Only some rows state a clone size, as once, few, many or a class for expanded clones.

J: TRBJ1-2; length: 15; D: TRBD1; V: TRBV6-1; size: once; DNA: TGTGCCAGCACTCCGGGAAGGACAGGGGACTATGGCTACACCTTC; CDR3: CASTPGRTGDYGYTF
J: TRBJ2-4; length: 14; D: .; V: TRBV5-4; size: .; DNA: TGTGCCAGCAGCTTGGATTGGACAGAAAACATTCAGTACTTC; CDR3: CASSLDWTENIQYF
J: TRBJ2-2; length: 18; D: TRBD2; V: TRBV6-1; size: .; DNA: TGTGCCAGCAGTGTAAGACTAGCGGGGGCGACGAACACCGGGGAGCTGTTTTTT; CDR3: CASSVRLAGATNTGELFF
J: TRBJ2-6; length: 13; D: .; V: TRBV30; size: once; DNA: TGTGCCTGGAGGGCATTTGGGGCCAACGTCCTGACTTTC; CDR3: CAWRAFGANVLTF
J: TRBJ2-5; length: 12; D: .; V: TRBV11-2; size: few; DNA: TGTGCCAGCAGTTTTTCCCGGGGGAGTCAGTACTTC; CDR3: CASSFSRGSQYF
J: TRBJ2-1; length: 15; D: .; V: TRBV6-5; size: .; DNA: TGTGCCAGCAGCGCCGGGACTGGTGGATACAATGAGCAGTTCTTC; CDR3: CASSAGTGGYNEQFF
J: TRBJ2-5; length: 17; D: TRBD2; V: TRBV30; size: .; DNA: TGTGCCTGGAGTGTACTTCGGACTAGCGGGGGTAGAGAGACCCAGTACTTC; CDR3: CAWSVLRTSGGRETQYF
J: TRBJ1-1; length: 12; D: .; V: TRBV9; size: .; DNA: TGTGCCAGCAGCGTAGAGGGGCGCGTAGCTTTCTTT; CDR3: CASSVEGRVAFF
J: TRBJ1-1; length: 13; D: .; V: TRBV18; size: .; DNA: TGTGCCAGCTCACCAACGGGGAACACTGAAGCTTTCTTT; CDR3: CASSPTGNTEAFF
J: TRBJ2-5; length: 15; D: .; V: TRBV18; size: .; DNA: TGTGCCAGCTCACCACCGTCAGGGCAACAAGAGACCCAGTACTTC; CDR3: CASSPPSGQQETQYF
J: TRBJ1-2; length: 16; D: TRBD1; V: TRBV19; size: .; DNA: TGTGCCAGTAGCCCCTCGGGGACAGGCAGCCTCTATGGCTACACCTTC; CDR3: CASSPSGTGSLYGYTF
J: TRBJ1-4; length: 15; D: .; V: TRBV7-9; size: .; DNA: TGTGCCAGCAGACCCTCGGGAGGCCTAATGGAAAAACTGTTTTTT; CDR3: CASRPSGGLMEKLFF
J: TRBJ1-2; length: 15; D: TRBD1; V: TRBV7-9; size: .; DNA: TGTGCCAGCACCGATGGGACAGGGGGCACCTATGGCTACACCTTC; CDR3: CASTDGTGGTYGYTF
J: TRBJ2-2; length: 14; D: .; V: TRBV16; size: .; DNA: TGTGCCAGCAGCCATACAGGGCTAACCGGGGAGCTGTTTTTT; CDR3: CASSHTGLTGELFF
J: TRBJ2-1; length: 10; D: .; V: TRBV29-1; size: .; DNA: TGCAGCGGCAGGATAAATGAGCAGTTCTTC; CDR3: CSGRINEQFF
J: TRBJ2-6; length: 18; D: .; V: TRBV6-4; size: .; DNA: TGTGCCAGCAGTGAAGGGGGTCATCCCCCATTTGGGGCCAACGTCCTGACTTTC; CDR3: CASSEGGHPPFGANVLTF
J: TRBJ2-2; length: 15; D: .; V: TRBV14; size: .; DNA: TGTGCCAGCAGCCAAGAGGGGGCGGACACCGGGGAGCTGTTTTTT; CDR3: CASSQEGADTGELFF
J: TRBJ2-2; length: 14; D: TRBD1; V: TRBV6-5; size: .; DNA: TGTGCCACCCAGCAGGGGGCGAGGTCCGGGGAGCTGTTTTTT; CDR3: CATQQGARSGELFF
J: TRBJ1-2; length: 17; D: TRBD1; V: TRBV6-1; size: .; DNA: TGTGCCAGCAGTGGGGACAGGGCGAAACTTGGGGACTATGGCTACACCTTC; CDR3: CASSGDRAKLGDYGYTF
J: TRBJ2-5; length: 14; D: TRBD1; V: TRBV7-9; size: .; DNA: TGTGCCAGCAGACGGACAGGTAACCAAGAGACCCAGTACTTC; CDR3: CASRRTGNQETQYF
J: TRBJ1-4; length: 14; D: TRBD1; V: TRBV7-2; size: .; DNA: TGTGCCAGCAGCTTATCGGGACAGGGGAGAAAACTGTTTTTT; CDR3: CASSLSGQGRKLFF